This TCR beta chain was recorded in a study of spatial heterogeneity in lung cancer. TCRdb reanalysed the 5' RACE reads using MiXCR and keeps one entry per CDR3 protein. This table holds about 87,000 distinct CDR3 sequences, 15% to 20% found once. Overall study results and limits: Blood contained ubiquitous expanded tumor TCRs more at resection than at follow-up.

With regard to this clonotype: As yet, its antigen is unknown.

Germline loops: CDR1 DFQATT, CDR2 SNEGSKA (reference sequence). With 1 base removed from V and 2 bases from J, the gap between germline ends came to 11 bases. The CDR3 contains 14 residues. Noted time point: blood at routine non-recurrence follow-up after resection. V gene TRBV20-1 combines with J gene TRBJ2-5; D is undetermined. The source was PBMCs, collected at follow-up. The receptor was derived from a male donor with early-stage non-small cell lung cancer. The CDR3 here is CSARVLGRQETQYF. CDR3 DNA: TGCAGTGCTAGAGTTCTGGGAAGACAAGAGACCCAGTACTTC.